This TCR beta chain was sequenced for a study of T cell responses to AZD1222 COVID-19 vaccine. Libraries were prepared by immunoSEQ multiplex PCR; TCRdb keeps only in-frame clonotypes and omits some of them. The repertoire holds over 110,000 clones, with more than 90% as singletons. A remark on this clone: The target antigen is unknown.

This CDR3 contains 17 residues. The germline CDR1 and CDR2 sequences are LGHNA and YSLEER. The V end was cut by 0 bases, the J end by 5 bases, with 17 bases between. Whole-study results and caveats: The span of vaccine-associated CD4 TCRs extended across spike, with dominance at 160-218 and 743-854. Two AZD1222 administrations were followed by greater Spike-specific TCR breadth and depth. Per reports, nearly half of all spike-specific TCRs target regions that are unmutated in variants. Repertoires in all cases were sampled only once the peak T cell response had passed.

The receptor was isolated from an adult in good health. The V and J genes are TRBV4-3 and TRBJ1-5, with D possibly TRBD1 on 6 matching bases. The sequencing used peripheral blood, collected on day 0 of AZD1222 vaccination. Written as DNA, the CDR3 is TGCGCCAGCAGCCAAGATTTCAGGGCAGGGGTTTATCAGCCCCAGCATTTT. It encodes CASSQDFRAGVYQPQHF.